This TCR beta chain was documented in a study of T-cell memory formation after mild COVID-19. In TCRdb, the 5' RACE reads were re-called with MiXCR into one record per CDR3 protein. The sample has a few hundred thousand distinct CDR3 sequences; nearly 25% are singletons. With respect to this clonotype: Its antigen remains unknown.

Findings and limits, study-wide: Later expanders leaned toward CD4+, whereas clones contracting from day 15 to 85 were balanced CD4/CD8.

Unmatched junction bases numbered 7, after V lost 4 bases and J lost 6 bases. The CDR3 spans 15 residues. Germline CDR1 reads LGHDT; CDR2 reads YNNKEL (reference sequence). This chain links TRBV3-1 with TRBJ1-4; TRBD1 agrees at 8 bases. The clonotype comes from an adult woman who had mild COVID-19 (a few samples of this study predate the infection). Cell type and time point are not known. Input material: PBMCs or a T cell subset sorted from them (not recorded which). DNA of the CDR3: TGTGCCAGCAGCCGCCGACAGGGGATGGATGAAAAACTGTTTTTT. Amino acids: CASSRRQGMDEKLFF.